These T cell receptor beta chains were read from a single sample in a study of blood T cell repertoires in COVID-19. Sequencing was performed with immunoSEQ multiplex PCR; in TCRdb, only in-frame clones are kept and a portion is missing. The sample includes under 130,000 clones, about 90% of them seen just once. Sequencing was performed on peripheral blood. These receptors originate from a human donor in a cohort sampled during active COVID-19. CDR3s include the opening cysteine and the closing phenylalanine or tryptophan.

V gene	J gene	CDR3 protein
TRBV3-1/TRBV3-2	TRBJ2-7	CASSLGLAYYEQYF
TRBV5-4	TRBJ1-2	CASSSAPTRARLGYTF
TRBV30	TRBJ1-1	CAWSGTGGRYTEAFF
TRBV10-1	TRBJ1-1	CASSKGGTVEAFF
TRBV7-8	TRBJ1-1	CASSRRAAVTMNTEAFF
TRBV24-1	TRBJ2-1	CATSEWDSRRYNEQFF
TRBV10-1	TRBJ2-2	CASSESPTGVTGELFF
TRBV10-2	TRBJ2-2	CASSIRDSGGPNTGELFF
TRBV7-2	TRBJ2-3	CASSLGLAGSSTDTQYF
TRBV27	TRBJ2-5	CASSSRAGGFWETQYF
TRBV5-1	TRBJ1-3	CASSLGVASGNTIYF
TRBV5-1	TRBJ2-1	CASSLWTSGSYEQFF
TRBV27	TRBJ1-1	CASSALLRGGTEAFF
TRBV29-1	TRBJ2-2	CSVERGTGTRGAGELFF
TRBV28	TRBJ2-7	CASSSISGGDPYEQYF
TRBV10-3	TRBJ2-3	CAIRGQGGGTDTQYF